Presented here are 29 T cell receptor beta chains from one specimen sequenced in a study of graft-versus-host responses after intestinal transplantation. Clones were sequenced by immunoSEQ multiplex PCR, and TCRdb holds only the in-frame ones, with some missing. This table has 19,000 or so clones, around nine tenths appearing once. This specimen was PBMCs, taken 230 to 240 days after intestinal transplant. The receptors were gathered from a human patient who received an intestinal transplant, so some T cells may come from the graft donor.

The chain recombines TRBV4-2 with TRBJ2-7, with D perhaps matching TRBD1 (6 bases). The CDR3 is 14 residues long. Per the germline V gene, CDR1 is LGHNA and CDR2 is YNFKEQ. The V gene lost 0 bases and the J gene lost 4 bases, with 10 bases spanning the gap. In DNA, the CDR3 is TGTGCCAGCAGCCAAGAGGAGCAGGGGTACGAGCAGTACTTC. It encodes CASSQEEQGYEQYF.

This rearrangement joins TRBV9 to TRBJ2-2; D is uncertain. Trimming took off 1 base at V and 6 bases at J, with 16 bases between the two ends. Germline-derived CDR1 and CDR2 are SGDLS and YYNGEE. This CDR3 spans 16 amino acids. The CDR3 sequence: CASSVRPQSSPGELFF. The CDR3 DNA sequence: TGTGCCAGCAGCGTACGACCCCAGAGTTCCCCCGGGGAGCTGTTTTTT.

This chain links TRBV11-3 with TRBJ2-3; a weak D match, TRBD2 (7 bases). Germline CDR1 SGHNT, CDR2 YENEEA. V was pared by 4 bases and J by 7 bases, with 21 bases between. CDR3 length: 16 residues. In DNA, the CDR3 is TGTGCCAGCAGCTCCATCGAAGGGGGGGGCAAATATACGCAGTATTTT. The encoded protein is CASSSIEGGGKYTQYF. The full variable domain, its missing parts supplied by reference TRBV11-3 and TRBJ2-3, is EAGVVQSPRYKIIEKKQPVAFWCNPISGHNTLYWYLQNLGQGPELLIRYENEEAVDDSQLPKDRFSAERLKGVDSTLKIQPAELGDSAVYLCASSSIEGGGKYTQYFGPGTRLTVL.

V gene TRBV10-2 combines with J gene TRBJ2-1; D is ambiguous. V was clipped by 6 bases and J by 7 bases, with 16 bases between them. CDR3 size: 14 residues. Germline V gives CDR1 WSHSY, CDR2 SAAADI. The CDR3 nucleotides are TGCGCCAGCAGACCGGGCCTAACCAATAATGAGCAGTTCTTC. This gives the protein CASRPGLTNNEQFF.

This rearrangement joins TRBV19 to TRBJ2-1, with 7 nucleotides matching TRBD1. V lost 1 base to trimming and J lost 7 bases; unmatched junction nucleotides: 4. This CDR3 comprises 14 residues. Germline-derived CDR1 and CDR2 are LNHDA and SQIVND (reference sequence). CDR3 sequence: CASSIGGGRNEQFF. The DNA for the CDR3 is TGTGCCAGTAGTATAGGAGGGGGCCGGAATGAGCAGTTCTTC.

V usage is TRBV7-8 and J usage is TRBJ1-3, with a weak D call TRBD1 (6 bases). The CDR3 consists of 14 residues. CDR1 SGHVS and CDR2 FQNEAQ come from the germline V gene. Trimming removed 6 bases from V and 5 bases from J, with 14 bases in between. CDR3 sequence: CASSMTGRRNTIYF. DNA of the CDR3: TGTGCCAGCAGTATGACAGGCAGGCGAAACACCATATATTTT. The whole variable domain, remainder taken from reference TRBV7-8 and TRBJ1-3, is GAGVSQSPRYKVAKRGQDVALRCDPISGHVSLFWYQQALGQGPEFLTYFQNEAQLDKSGLPSDRFFAERPEGSVSTLKIQRTQQEDSAVYLCASSMTGRRNTIYFGEGSWLTVV.

This rearrangement joins TRBV7-8 to TRBJ1-1; D is unresolved. The V gene's germline CDR1 is SGHVS and CDR2 FQNEAQ. CDR3 length: 13 residues. The V gene lost 5 bases and the J gene lost 4 bases, with 11 bases spanning the gap. This CDR3 reads CASSHDEVTEAFF. The CDR3 DNA reads as TGTGCCAGCAGCCACGATGAAGTCACTGAAGCTTTCTTT.

This rearrangement joins TRBV7-9 to TRBJ2-5; TRBD1 agrees at 9 bases. The V and J ends lost 5 bases and 3 bases, in that order; junction bases with no gene match: 7. There are 15 residues in the CDR3. The germline V gene has CDR1 SEHNR and CDR2 FQNEAQ (reference sequence). CDR3 coding DNA: TGTGCCAGCAGCACCGGGACAGGGTCGGAAGAGACCCAGTACTTC. This sequence encodes CASSTGTGSEETQYF.

The CDR3 DNA reads TGTGCCAGCAGCCCATTTTATGGCGGGGAGCTGTTTTTT. Translation gives CASSPFYGGELFF. This chain joins TRBV7-2 and TRBJ2-2, with D unclear. V shed 5 bases and J shed 7 bases, with 11 bases lying between them. Germline values: CDR1 SGHTA, CDR2 FQGNSA. This CDR3 contains 13 residues.

This rearrangement joins TRBV4-1 to TRBJ2-5; 7 bases map to TRBD2. Germline V CDR1 and CDR2: MGHRA, YSYEKL. The trim removed 0 bases at V and 2 bases at J, leaving 3 bases unmatched. The length of the CDR3 is 15 residues. The CDR3 DNA reads TGCGCCAGCAGCCAAGAGGGAGGGTGGCAAGAGACCCAGTACTTC. This encodes CASSQEGGWQETQYF.

The V and J genes are TRBV7-9 and TRBJ2-3; no firm D call. V gave up 5 bases and J gave up 4 bases, with 13 bases separating them. The CDR3 has 14 residues. Germline V gene sequence: CDR1 SEHNR, CDR2 FQNEAQ (reference sequence). The CDR3 nucleotides read TGTGCCAGCAGCCGGGTGGCGGATTCAGATACGCAGTATTTT. The encoded protein is CASSRVADSDTQYF.

Only a few counts were recorded for this clone. The J gene is TRBJ1-3, the V gene TRBV7-9, with D unresolved. The V end was cut by 5 bases, the J end by 0 bases, with 11 bases between. The germline gives CDR1 SEHNR, CDR2 FQNEAQ (reference sequence). This CDR3 region has 15 residues. The CDR3 nucleotides are TGTGCCAGCAGCCGAAGGGCAAACTCTGGAAACACCATATATTTT. Protein: CASSRRANSGNTIYF.

This clone was picked up one time. The chain employs TRBV11-3 and TRBJ1-6; perhaps TRBD1 as D (6 bases). This CDR3 has 15 residues. Germline CDR1 is SGHNT and CDR2 is YENEEA. The V end lost 5 bases, the J end lost 10 bases, and 18 bases lay between the germline ends. Here the CDR3 DNA reads TGTGCCAGCAGCCCCAATCTTGCAGGGGTCTCACCCCTCCACTTT. It is translated as CASSPNLAGVSPLHF.

The rearrangement uses TRBV7-6 and TRBJ2-1, with D perhaps given as TRBD1 or TRBD2 (5 bases each). Trimming cost V 8 bases and J 6 bases, with 20 bases left between them. The CDR3 covers 15 residues. CDR1 and CDR2 (germline): SGHVS, FNYEAQ. The DNA for the CDR3 is TGTGCCAGCCAAAGGGACGGTCTAATCGGCAATGAGCAGTTCTTC. Its protein product is CASQRDGLIGNEQFF.

V and J are TRBV4-1 and TRBJ1-5; D unresolved. The CDR3 is 13 amino acids. V lost 0 bases, J lost 7 bases, and 7 bases lay in between. Germline loops: CDR1 MGHRA, CDR2 YSYEKL. DNA of the CDR3: TGCGCCAGCAGCCAAGAGTATAGCCAGCCCCAGCATTTT. Residues: CASSQEYSQPQHF.

A single count supports this clone. V gene TRBV15 combines with J gene TRBJ2-7; D ambiguous. The ends were cut back, 3 bases at V and 2 bases at J, with 8 bases in the middle. Germline V lookup: CDR1 LNHNV, CDR2 YYDKDF (reference sequence). This CDR3 has 13 residues. The CDR3 here is CATSSLEAYEQYF. DNA for the CDR3: TGTGCCACCAGCAGCCTCGAAGCCTACGAGCAGTACTTC.

The chain links TRBV5-6 to TRBJ2-7, with D possibly being TRBD2 (8 bases). CDR1 is SGHDT and CDR2 is YYEEEE in the germline V gene. Trimming took off 4 bases at V and 3 bases at J, with 17 bases between the two ends. The CDR3 consists of 15 residues. The CDR3 DNA reads TGTGCCAGCAGCCCGGGGGGGACAGTTGGCTACGAGCAGTACTTC. Its translation is CASSPGGTVGYEQYF.

The CDR3 DNA reads as TGTGCCAGCAGTTTCGCGGGGGGTTTCTACGAGCAGTACTTC. This translates into CASSFAGGFYEQYF. The rearrangement uses TRBV6-5 and TRBJ2-7, with 8 bases aligning to TRBD2. The length of the CDR3 is 14 residues. V gave up 4 bases and J gave up 3 bases; unmatched junction bases: 5. Germline V gene sequence: CDR1 MNHEY, CDR2 SVGAGI.

This chain connects TRBV28 to TRBJ2-3; no definite D call. The CDR3 has 13 residues. Per germline, CDR1 MDHEN and CDR2 SYDVKM. Between the trimmed V and J ends, which lost 10 bases and 2 bases, there was a span of 13 bases. The CDR3 nucleotides read TGTGCCATCACCAGCGAGAACACAGATACGCAGTATTTT. This gives the protein CAITSENTDTQYF. The whole variable domain, filled in from reference TRBV28 and TRBJ2-3, reads DVKVTQSSRYLVKRTGEKVFLECVQDMDHENMFWYRQDPGLGLRLIYFSYDVKMKEKGDIPEGYSVSREKKERFSLILESASTNQTSMYLCAITSENTDTQYFGPGTRLTVL.

This chain joins TRBV10-2 and TRBJ2-5, with D tentatively TRBD1 or TRBD2 (5 bases each). Germline V gene sequence: CDR1 WSHSY, CDR2 SAAADI. Trimming took off 6 bases at V and 1 base at J, with 33 bases between the two ends. The CDR3 is 21 amino acids. The CDR3 is CASRAPMTRDPIRLSQETQYF. The CDR3 bases are TGCGCCAGCAGGGCCCCCATGACCCGGGACCCCATCAGGTTGTCCCAAGAGACCCAGTACTTC.

The chain is built from TRBV29-1 and TRBJ2-5; D ambiguous. V was pared by 6 bases and J by 4 bases, with 15 bases between. The CDR3 has 13 amino acids. Per germline, CDR1 SQVTM and CDR2 ANQGSEA. The CDR3 sequence is CSVNPGALETQYF. CDR3 nucleotide sequence: TGCAGCGTGAATCCGGGCGCGTTAGAGACCCAGTACTTC.

V gene TRBV7-2 combines with J gene TRBJ1-1; TRBD1 aligns across 12 bases. Germline CDR1 SGHTA, CDR2 FQGNSA. With V trimmed by 5 bases and J by 6 bases, 10 bases remained unmatched. The CDR3 extends over 16 amino acids. The CDR3 DNA reads TGTGCCAGCAGCGGGACAGGGGGCCAGGTTGTGCCTGAAGCTTTCTTT. Protein product: CASSGTGGQVVPEAFF.

This clone was counted a single time. This sequence joins TRBV14 and TRBJ2-7; a possible D gene is TRBD2 (6 bases). V lost 5 bases and J 4 bases, leaving 12 bases between the germline ends. This CDR3 is built from 13 residues. Germline loops: CDR1 SGHDN, CDR2 FVKESK. The CDR3 sequence: CASSLGRGYEQYF. CDR3 DNA sequence: TGTGCCAGCAGCTTGGGACGGGGGTACGAGCAGTACTTC. Variable domain in full (rest from reference TRBV14 and TRBJ2-7): EAGVTQFPSHSVIEKGQTVTLRCDPISGHDNLYWYRRVMGKEIKFLLHFVKESKQDESGMPNNRFLAERTGGTYSTLKVQPAELEDSGVYFCASSLGRGYEQYFGPGTRLTVT.

The chain joins TRBV15 to TRBJ1-2; D remains unclear. Trimming removed 1 base from V and 2 bases from J, with 8 bases in between. This CDR3 has 14 amino acids. Germline V gene sequence: CDR1 LNHNV, CDR2 YYDKDF (reference sequence). DNA of the CDR3: TGTGCCACCAGCAGAGCGGGCCAGAACTATGGCTACACCTTC. Residues: CATSRAGQNYGYTF.

The rearrangement joins TRBV7-9 to TRBJ2-2; D is uncertain. The CDR3 has 13 amino acids. The V end lost 5 bases, the J end lost 1 base, and 5 bases lay between the germline ends. CDR1 and CDR2 (germline): SEHNR, FQNEAQ (reference sequence). The CDR3 nucleotides are TGTGCCAGCAGCATGGAGAACACCGGGGAGCTGTTTTTT. Its protein is CASSMENTGELFF.

The V gene is TRBV4-1, the J gene TRBJ1-6, with unresolved D. Trimming shortened V by 0 bases and J by 10 bases, and 7 bases separated the two germline ends. The CDR3 is 13 amino acids. Germline CDR1 MGHRA, CDR2 YSYEKL. CDR3 amino acids: CASSQDLWSPLHF. In DNA form, the CDR3 reads TGCGCCAGCAGCCAAGATCTATGGTCACCCCTCCACTTT.

The chain couples TRBV9 to TRBJ1-2, with TRBD1 matching over 7 bases. Looked up from germline, CDR1 is SGDLS and CDR2 is YYNGEE. J was trimmed by 0 bases and V by 6 bases; bases with no gene match: 8. The CDR3 runs 15 residues. The CDR3: CASNPNDRANYGYTF. The CDR3 DNA reads TGTGCCAGCAACCCAAACGACAGGGCTAACTATGGCTACACCTTC. Drawing the rest from reference TRBV9 and TRBJ1-2, the complete variable domain is DSGVTQTPKHLITATGQRVTLRCSPRSGDLSVYWYQQSLDQGLQFLIQYYNGEERAKGNILERFSAQQFPDLHSELNLSSLELGDSALYFCASNPNDRANYGYTFGSGTRLTVV.

CDR3 sequence reads: CASSEFTDTQYF. For the CDR3, the DNA is TGTGCCAGCAGCGAGTTTACAGATACGCAGTATTTT. This chain joins TRBV2 and TRBJ2-3, with D unclear. CDR3 length: 12 residues. V was clipped by 6 bases and J by 3 bases, with 7 bases between them. Germline lookup yields CDR1 SNHLY and CDR2 FYNNEI.

This clone came up once. The chain carries TRBV9 and TRBJ2-1; 12 bases match TRBD2. Trimming removed 0 bases from V and 7 bases from J; junction bases left unmatched: 8. This CDR3 is built from 17 residues. The germline CDR1 and CDR2 sequences are SGDLS and YYNGEE. CDR3 protein: CASSVATSGGFWNEQFF. In nucleotides, the CDR3 is TGTGCCAGCAGCGTAGCTACTAGCGGGGGGTTCTGGAATGAGCAGTTCTTC.